The entry that follows covers one TCR gamma chain sequence. Its cognate antigen is unknown. TCRdb redid the clone calls on the RT-PCR reads with CATT. The data hold more than 550 gamma-chain clones, with roughly 3.5% observed a single time. The sample belongs to a study of gammadelta T cells in human blood. This CDR3 has 13 amino acids. Study-wide findings and caveats: Microbial exposure appeared to drive polyclonal γδ T cell expansion after birth.

V usage is TRGV5P and J usage is TRGJ1 or TRGJ2. TRGV5P is a pseudogene segment. The origin of this receptor is a human donor. Sequenced: non-Vgamma9Vdelta2 gamma-delta T cells from adult blood. The CDR3 DNA reads as TGTGCCACCTGGGGACCACTTTCTAAAAAGAAACTCTTT. Translated: CATWGPLSKKKLF.